Shown below are 26 T cell receptor beta chains from a single sample sequenced in a study of liver allograft versus peripheral blood T cells. Overall study context: Liver transplant recipients had T cell receptor repertoires compared between transplanted liver and peripheral blood.

MiXCR, applied by TCRdb to the reads, yields one record per CDR3 protein. The sample consists of roughly 15,000 distinct CDR3 sequences, around 20% of them appearing once. Receptor source: a human patient who had a liver transplant. The graft donor may have contributed some T cells.

This clonotype has at least ten counts. The J gene is TRBJ1-2, the V gene TRBV7-9; no reliable D call. The CDR3 extends over 13 amino acids. Germline assignment: CDR1 SEHNR and CDR2 FQNEAQ (reference sequence). V was cut by 1 base and J by 4 bases, with 7 bases left in between. CDR3 in DNA: TGTGCCAGCAGCTTAGGACGGCTCTATGGCTACACCTTC. Its protein is CASSLGRLYGYTF.

This rearrangement joins TRBV20-1 to TRBJ2-1; tentatively, D is TRBD1 or TRBD2 (6 bases each). This CDR3 has 16 amino acids. The germline V gene has CDR1 DFQATT and CDR2 SNEGSKA (reference sequence). V lost 1 base to trimming and J lost 1 base, with 14 bases between them. The CDR3 reads CSARVIGGPSYNEQFF. Here the CDR3 DNA reads TGCAGTGCTAGAGTAATCGGGGGCCCATCCTACAATGAGCAGTTCTTC.

This sequence joins TRBV20-1 and TRBJ1-2; 10 positions match TRBD1. This CDR3 is 13 amino acids long. CDR1 and CDR2 (germline): DFQATT, SNEGSKA (reference sequence). The junction had 4 bases not matched to a gene; V was cut back by 7 bases and J by 2 bases. The CDR3 nucleotides are TGCAGTGTACCGGGACAGGGGAACTATGGCTACACCTTC. Amino acid sequence: CSVPGQGNYGYTF.

At least ten counts were recorded for this clonotype. The chain carries TRBV29-1 and TRBJ2-1, with 8 bases fitting TRBD1. The CDR3 contains 14 residues. J lost 8 bases, V lost 6 bases, and 12 bases had no gene match. Germline loops: CDR1 SQVTM, CDR2 ANQGSEA. CDR3 protein: CSVKGQGAGYEQFF. The CDR3 bases are TGCAGCGTCAAAGGGCAGGGGGCGGGTTATGAGCAGTTCTTC.

Sample share makes this clonotype medium-sized. The V gene is TRBV13, the J gene TRBJ2-1; no firm D call. The V and J ends lost 7 bases and 8 bases respectively, with 15 bases between them. Germline CDR1 is PRHDT and CDR2 is FYEKMQ (reference sequence). This CDR3 has 13 residues. Here the CDR3 DNA reads TGTGCCAGCACCCACCACTTTTTCGATGAGCAGTTCTTC. It is translated as CASTHHFFDEQFF.

V is TRBV14 and J is TRBJ1-1, with D unresolved. The V and J ends lost 5 bases and 4 bases respectively, with 11 bases between them. CDR3 length equals 13 residues. Germline lookup yields CDR1 SGHDN and CDR2 FVKESK. CDR3 bases: TGTGCCAGCAGCTCTCGACAAACCACTGAAGCTTTCTTT. Its protein is CASSSRQTTEAFF.

This clonotype showed up just a few times. V is TRBV5-5 and J is TRBJ1-1; no clear D. CDR1 is SGHKS and CDR2 is YYEKEE in the germline V gene (reference sequence). The V and J ends lost 0 bases and 8 bases respectively, with 11 bases between them. The CDR3 is 13 residues long. In DNA, the CDR3 is TGTGCCAGCAGCTTGGCCCCAGGTTCCGAAGCTTTCTTT. This encodes CASSLAPGSEAFF.

This clonotype has at least ten counts. The rearrangement links TRBV6-2 or TRBV6-3 to TRBJ1-1; 8 nucleotides line up with TRBD1. CDR1 and CDR2 (germline): MNHEY, SVGEGT. Trimming took 6 bases from V and 6 from J; bases not matched to a gene: 9. The CDR3 covers 14 residues. The CDR3: CASRNFRGHSEAFF. CDR3 nucleotide sequence: TGTGCCAGCAGAAACTTCAGGGGGCATTCTGAAGCTTTCTTT.

The chain is built from TRBV11-2 and TRBJ1-5; D remains ambiguous. V was cut by 1 base and J by 3 bases, with 7 bases left in between. The CDR3 spans 14 residues. Germline loops: CDR1 SGHAT, CDR2 FQNNGV. The CDR3 sequence is CASSLAGLNQPQHF. The CDR3 DNA reads TGTGCCAGCAGCTTAGCGGGCCTCAATCAGCCCCAGCATTTT. The full variable domain, with the rest looked up from reference TRBV11-2 and TRBJ1-5, is EAGVAQSPRYKIIEKRQSVAFWCNPISGHATLYWYQQILGQGPKLLIQFQNNGVVDDSQLPKDRFSAERLKGVDSTLKIQPAKLEDSAVYLCASSLAGLNQPQHFGDGTRLSIL.

This clonotype came up many times. The J gene is TRBJ1-6, the V gene TRBV20-1; the D is unclear. Germline V lookup: CDR1 DFQATT, CDR2 SNEGSKA (reference sequence). V dropped 3 bases and J dropped 9 bases, with 18 bases sitting between them. This CDR3 is 15 amino acids long. CDR3 in amino acids: CSASIPGRRGSPLHF. In DNA form, the CDR3 reads TGCAGTGCTAGCATCCCTGGGCGTCGGGGTTCACCCCTCCACTTT.

The chain's CDR3 is CASSHNTGQPQHF. CDR3 coding DNA: TGTGCCAGCAGTCATAATACGGGTCAGCCCCAGCATTTT. V and J are TRBV6-6 and TRBJ1-5; the D is unclear. The CDR3 has 13 residues. V was cut by 5 bases and J by 6 bases, with 11 bases left in between. The germline V gene has CDR1 MNHNY and CDR2 SVGAGI (reference sequence).

Regarding this clonotype: At one end, the junction sequence differs from germline, possibly due to a read error. The chain joins TRBV7-2 to TRBJ1-3, with D possibly matching TRBD1 (6 bases). The CDR3 consists of 15 residues. CDR1 is SGHTA and CDR2 is FQGNSA in the germline V gene. CDR3 residues: CANSLVQGSGNTIYF. The CDR3 bases are TGTGCCAACAGCTTAGTACAGGGCTCTGGAAACACCATATATTTT.

The gene calls are TRBV5-4 and TRBJ2-1; D is possibly TRBD1 (5 bases). Germline CDR1 SGHNT, CDR2 YYREEE (reference sequence). The CDR3 loop spans 16 amino acids. V was cut by 0 bases and J by 0 bases, with 10 bases left in between. Here the CDR3 DNA reads TGTGCCAGCAGCTTGGGGGGCTGGGGCTCCTACAATGAGCAGTTCTTC. This encodes CASSLGGWGSYNEQFF.

This chain uses TRBV6-5 with TRBJ1-3; D is perhaps TRBD1 (6 bases). Germline CDR1 and CDR2: MNHEY and SVGAGI. CDR3 length: 14 amino acids. V lost 6 bases and J 4 bases, leaving 13 bases between the germline ends. DNA of the CDR3: TGTGCCAGCAGAGAGGGGGGACCCGGAAACACCATATATTTT. Encoded protein: CASREGGPGNTIYF.

The J gene is TRBJ2-2, the V gene TRBV5-3; D might be TRBD1 or TRBD2, each matching 6 bases. TRBV5-3 is marked as an open reading frame, function uncertain. Trimming cost V 5 bases and J 5 bases, with 16 bases left between them. The CDR3 has 15 residues. The CDR3 loop is CARSLLRGGTGELFF. CDR3 nucleotides: TGTGCCAGAAGTCTCCTTAGAGGGGGGACCGGGGAGCTGTTTTTT.

Many counts were recorded for this clonotype. The V call is TRBV10-3, the J call TRBJ1-5; 10 nucleotides align to TRBD1. CDR1 is ENHRY, CDR2 SYGVKD, per germline. V lost 5 bases and J lost 2; bases outside the gene matches: 9. This CDR3 is built from 17 residues. Here the CDR3 reads CAISPGTGALGNQPQHF. The CDR3, as DNA: TGTGCCATCAGTCCCGGGACAGGGGCTTTGGGCAATCAGCCCCAGCATTTT.

In nucleotides, the CDR3 is TGTGCCAGCAGCTCTGGTGTCGGTGGGGGAGAAAAACTGTTTTTT. This sequence encodes CASSSGVGGGEKLFF. The V and J genes are TRBV5-6 and TRBJ1-4; maybe TRBD1 (5 bases). Germline V gives CDR1 SGHDT, CDR2 YYEEEE. Trimming pared 3 bases from V and 8 bases from J, leaving 17 bases between. The CDR3 loop spans 15 amino acids.

This clonotype was counted many times. This sequence joins TRBV6-5 and TRBJ1-3; no firm D call. CDR3 length equals 17 residues. The germline V gene encodes CDR1 MNHEY and CDR2 SVGAGI. V was pared by 0 bases and J by 2 bases, with 14 bases between. This chain's CDR3 is CASSYSISGIAGNTIYF. The CDR3 DNA reads as TGTGCCAGCAGTTACTCGATATCCGGGATTGCTGGAAACACCATATATTTT.

The chain combines TRBV7-9 with TRBJ1-6; TRBD1 is a possible D gene (5 bases). V lost 1 base and J 10 bases, leaving 8 bases between the germline ends. The CDR3 is made up of 13 amino acids. CDR1 SEHNR and CDR2 FQNEAQ come from the germline V gene (reference sequence). As DNA, the CDR3 is TGTGCCAGCAGCTTAGGTGGGGGATCACCCCTCCACTTT. Residues: CASSLGGGSPLHF.

This clonotype has more than one count but fewer than ten. The chain has TRBV5-4 and TRBJ2-7; 9 bases align to TRBD1. Germline V gives CDR1 SGHNT, CDR2 YYREEE (reference sequence). The CDR3 length is 16 residues. With 3 bases clipped from V and 0 bases from J, the junction kept 7 bases outside the gene matches. CDR3 region: CASSYTTGGVSYEQYF. CDR3 sequence (DNA): TGTGCCAGCAGCTACACGACAGGGGGGGTCTCCTACGAGCAGTACTTC.

In its sample, this clonotype was seen a few times. This rearrangement joins TRBV20-1 to TRBJ1-3; 7 nucleotides line up with TRBD1. Germline V gene data show CDR1 as DFQATT and CDR2 as SNEGSKA (reference sequence). J gave up 3 bases and V 4 bases, and 6 bases lay outside the gene matches. This CDR3 has 14 residues. CDR3 amino acids: CSATDRRGGNTIYF. The CDR3 DNA follows: TGCAGTGCTACGGACAGGAGGGGTGGAAACACCATATATTTT.

In this sample, this clonotype turned up many times. The chain uses TRBV6-1 and TRBJ1-5, with D hard to call. V was trimmed by 3 bases and J by 7 bases, leaving 13 bases between them. Per germline, CDR1 MNHNS and CDR2 SASEGT. The CDR3 has 14 residues. In nucleotides, the CDR3 is TGTGCCAGCAGTGACCTCCGACTGGGGCAGCCCCAGCATTTT. It encodes CASSDLRLGQPQHF.

Ten or more counts support this clonotype. The rearrangement joins TRBV19 to TRBJ1-4; D is unclear. CDR3 length: 14 amino acids. V shed 6 bases and J shed 4 bases, with 12 bases lying between them. Germline V gives CDR1 LNHDA, CDR2 SQIVND (reference sequence). The CDR3 region is CASRASSLNEKLFF. The CDR3 nucleotides read TGTGCCAGTAGGGCCAGCAGTCTTAATGAAAAACTGTTTTTT.

The chain couples TRBV7-2 to TRBJ2-3; D gene ambiguous. The CDR3 contains 12 residues. The V gene lost 6 bases and the J gene lost 4 bases, with 8 bases spanning the gap. Germline V gene lookup returns CDR1 SGHTA and CDR2 FQGNSA. This CDR3 is CASSPTPDTQYF. The CDR3 DNA is TGTGCCAGCAGTCCTACACCAGATACGCAGTATTTT.

The rearrangement joins TRBV7-9 to TRBJ1-2; TRBD1 might be the D (6 bases). V was shortened by 4 bases and J by 5 bases, with 11 bases between the two germline ends. In germline, CDR1 is SEHNR, CDR2 FQNEAQ (reference sequence). The CDR3 extends over 13 amino acids. CDR3 nucleotide sequence: TGTGCCAGCAGCTCCGACAGGCCATATGGCTACACCTTC. Protein product: CASSSDRPYGYTF.

This clonotype is medium-sized (0.01 to 0.1%) in the sample. The rearrangement uses TRBV7-2 and TRBJ1-2, with 10 bases lining up with TRBD1. Germline trimming cut 5 bases from V and 6 bases from J; bases unmatched to any gene: 9. CDR1 is SGHTA and CDR2 is FQGNSA in the germline V gene. The CDR3 spans 15 residues. The CDR3 is CASSMRQGAKDGYTF. The CDR3 DNA reads as TGTGCCAGCAGCATGCGACAGGGGGCAAAGGATGGCTACACCTTC.